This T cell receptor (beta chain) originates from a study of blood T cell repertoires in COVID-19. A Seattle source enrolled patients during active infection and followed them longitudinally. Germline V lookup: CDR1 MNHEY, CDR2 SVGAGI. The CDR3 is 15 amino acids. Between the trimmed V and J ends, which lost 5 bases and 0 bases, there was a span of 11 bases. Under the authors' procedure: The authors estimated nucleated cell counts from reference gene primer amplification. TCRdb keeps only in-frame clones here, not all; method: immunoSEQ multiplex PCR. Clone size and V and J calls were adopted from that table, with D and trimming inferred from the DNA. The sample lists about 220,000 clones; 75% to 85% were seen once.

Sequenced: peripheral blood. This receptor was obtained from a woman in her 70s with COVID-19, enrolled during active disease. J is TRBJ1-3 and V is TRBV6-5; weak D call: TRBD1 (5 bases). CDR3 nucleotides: TGTGCCAGCAGTCCGAAGGGGAACTCTGGAAACACCATATATTTT. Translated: CASSPKGNSGNTIYF.